This TCR beta chain was recorded in a study of blood T cell repertoires in COVID-19 (dated by TCRdb to 2018 to 2020). About the investigation overall: Samples covering the acute and convalescent phases of COVID-19 were provided by collaborators in the United States, Italy and Spain. The material from the prospective study consisted of cDNA or gDNA derived from T cells, B-cell-depleted T cells, or PBMCs. Subjects who had been exposed to COVID-19, were actively infected with it, or had recovered from it provided the deeply sampled blood TCRbeta repertoires that made up the dataset. The repertoires were released in a freely available public database intended as a resource for research on the immune response to SARS-CoV-2. Samples came from the ongoing ImmuneRACE study (first 160 participants) plus 1,254 subjects from 6 global collaborators. The sample metadata nearly always contained a de-identified subject ID, COVID-19 status, age in years and sex. Where HLA class I and class II types were available, the types were taken from metadata supplied by the sample provider, not from assay-based typing. On the study overall, not on this receptor specifically: How much clinical and demographic metadata was included differed by source and by participant, and the metadata was provided uncurated.

The immunoSEQ Assay, a bias-controlled multiplex PCR, was used to amplify TCRbeta CDR3 regions from genomic DNA. From the authors' description of their analysis: Within the assay, amplification of reference gene primers was used to estimate how many nucleated cells each sample contained. To quantify the absolute abundance of each unique TCRbeta CDR3 rearrangement, sequence reads were collapsed and filtered. Productive Simpson clonality was computed per sample as the square root of Simpson's diversity index over productive rearrangements. The table comes from immuneACCESS by way of TCRdb, which keeps in-frame sequences with V and J called. Part of the clones is missing from these tables; in studies checked, under half for an unresolved V gene and the rest for unknown reasons. V and J calls and clone size are as listed in that table; D and trimming were resolved from the DNA. The sample table records some 67,000 clones; 90% of these occur just once. The ten largest clones capture under 6.5% of the sample.

The collaborating institutions used their own protocols to collect whole blood in K2EDTA tubes. Collaborator samples were shipped for TCRbeta analysis as frozen whole blood, isolated PBMCs, or DNA extracted from either sample type. In regard to this clone: There is no known antigen for this receptor. Per-base quality was not reported, and no clone a single base away is much larger than it.

The germline V gene encodes CDR1 LNHNV and CDR2 YYDKDF (reference sequence). Reading from cysteine to phenylalanine, the CDR3 counts 14 amino acids. Left in the record is the CDR3 DNA by itself, 42 bases read in frame from the first base. Trimming takes 5 bases from V and 2 bases from J, and the germline ends sit 10 bases apart. The TCR sequence derives from a woman aged 18-29 years with acute or convalescent COVID-19. This sequence uses TRBV15 and TRBJ1-5, with the D segment identity uncertain. The sequenced sample consisted of peripheral blood. The CDR3 protein is CATSLTYGNQPQHF. The nucleotides are TGTGCCACCAGCCTTACCTACGGCAATCAGCCCCAGCATTTT.